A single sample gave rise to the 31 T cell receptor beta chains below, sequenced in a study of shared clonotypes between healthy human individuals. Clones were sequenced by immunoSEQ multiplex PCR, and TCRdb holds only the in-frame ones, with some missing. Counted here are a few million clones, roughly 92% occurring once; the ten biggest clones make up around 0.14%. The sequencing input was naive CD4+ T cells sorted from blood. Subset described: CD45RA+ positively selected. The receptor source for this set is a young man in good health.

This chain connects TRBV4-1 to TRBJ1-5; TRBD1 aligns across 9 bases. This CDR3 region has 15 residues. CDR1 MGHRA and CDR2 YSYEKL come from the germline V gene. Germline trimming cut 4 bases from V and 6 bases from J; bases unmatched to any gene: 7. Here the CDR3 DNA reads TGCGCCAGCAGCCCAAAACAGGGACAGGGTCAGCCCCAGCATTTT. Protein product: CASSPKQGQGQPQHF.

The CDR3 protein is CASSLFSQMNTEAFF. The DNA of the CDR3 is TGTGCCAGCAGCTTGTTTTCCCAGATGAACACTGAAGCTTTCTTT. The V and J genes are TRBV5-6 and TRBJ1-1, with D hard to call. V was cut by 1 base and J by 0 bases, with 10 bases left in between. The CDR3 length is 15 residues. The germline CDR1 and CDR2 sequences are SGHDT and YYEEEE.

The CDR3 loop reads CAISDGTGVIRV. The CDR3 DNA is TGTGCCATCAGTGACGGGACAGGGGTAATAAGAGTC. This chain joins TRBV10-3 and TRBJ2-7, with 10 bases matching TRBD1. CDR1 and CDR2 (germline): ENHRY, SYGVKD. CDR3 length equals 12 residues.

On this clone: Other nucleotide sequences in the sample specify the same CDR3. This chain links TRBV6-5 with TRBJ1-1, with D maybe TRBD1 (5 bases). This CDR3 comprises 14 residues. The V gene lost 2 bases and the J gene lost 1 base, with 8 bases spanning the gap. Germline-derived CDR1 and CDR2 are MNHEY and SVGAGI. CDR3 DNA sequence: TGTGCCAGCAGTTACCTAGGGGAGAACACTGAAGCTTTCTTT. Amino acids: CASSYLGENTEAFF.

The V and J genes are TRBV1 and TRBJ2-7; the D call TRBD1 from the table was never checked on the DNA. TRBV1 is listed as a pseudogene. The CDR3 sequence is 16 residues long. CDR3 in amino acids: CTSSQDSQGAPWEQYF. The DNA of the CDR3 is TGCACCAGCAGCCAAGATAGCCAGGGGGCCCCGTGGGAGCAGTACTTC.

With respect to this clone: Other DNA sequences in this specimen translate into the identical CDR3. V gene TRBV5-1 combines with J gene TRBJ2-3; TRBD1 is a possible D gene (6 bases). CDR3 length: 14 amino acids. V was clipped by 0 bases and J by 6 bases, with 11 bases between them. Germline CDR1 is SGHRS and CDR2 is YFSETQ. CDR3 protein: CASSLGTQGDTQYF. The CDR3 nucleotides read TGCGCCAGCAGCTTGGGGACTCAGGGGGATACGCAGTATTTT.

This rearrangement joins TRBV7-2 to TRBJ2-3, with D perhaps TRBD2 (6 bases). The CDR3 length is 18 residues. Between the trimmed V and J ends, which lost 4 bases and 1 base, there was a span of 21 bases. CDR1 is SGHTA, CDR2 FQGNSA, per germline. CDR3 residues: CASSSTRFVAARTDTQYF. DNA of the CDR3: TGTGCCAGCAGCTCCACCCGTTTTGTAGCGGCTCGCACAGATACGCAGTATTTT. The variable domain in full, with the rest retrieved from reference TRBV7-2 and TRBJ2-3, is GAGVSQSPSNKVTEKGKDVELRCDPISGHTALYWYRQSLGQGLEFLIYFQGNSAPDKSGLPSDRFSAERTGGSVSTLTIQRTQQEDSAVYLCASSSTRFVAARTDTQYFGPGTRLTVL.

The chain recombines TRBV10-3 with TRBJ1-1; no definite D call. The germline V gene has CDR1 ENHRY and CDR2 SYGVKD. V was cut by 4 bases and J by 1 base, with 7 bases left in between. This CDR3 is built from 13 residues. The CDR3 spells CAISVGTNTEAFF. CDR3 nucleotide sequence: TGTGCCATCAGTGTTGGAACGAACACTGAAGCTTTCTTT.

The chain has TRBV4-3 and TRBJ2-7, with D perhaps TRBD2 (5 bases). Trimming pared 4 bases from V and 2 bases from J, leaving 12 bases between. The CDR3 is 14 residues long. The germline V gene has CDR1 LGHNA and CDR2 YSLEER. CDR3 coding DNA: TGCGCCAGCAGCCGCCTCCGGGGAGCCTACGAGCAGTACTTC. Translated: CASSRLRGAYEQYF.

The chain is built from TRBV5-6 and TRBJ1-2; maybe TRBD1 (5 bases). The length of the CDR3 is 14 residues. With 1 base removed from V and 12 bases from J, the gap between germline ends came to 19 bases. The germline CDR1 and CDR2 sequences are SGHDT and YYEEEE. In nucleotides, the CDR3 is TGTGCCAGCAGCTTGAGGTGGGACCTTACGAGGGACACCTTC. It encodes CASSLRWDLTRDTF.

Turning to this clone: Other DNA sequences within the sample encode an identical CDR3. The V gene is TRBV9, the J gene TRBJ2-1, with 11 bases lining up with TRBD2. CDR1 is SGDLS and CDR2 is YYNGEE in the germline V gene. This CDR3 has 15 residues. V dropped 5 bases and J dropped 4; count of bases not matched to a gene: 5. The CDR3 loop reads CASSLTSGRYNEQFF. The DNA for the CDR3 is TGTGCCAGCAGTTTAACTAGCGGGAGATACAATGAGCAGTTCTTC.

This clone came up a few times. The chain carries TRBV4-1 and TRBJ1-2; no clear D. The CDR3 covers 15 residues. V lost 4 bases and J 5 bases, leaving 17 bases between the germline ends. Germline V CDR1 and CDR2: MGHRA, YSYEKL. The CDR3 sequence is CASSRDLDLGYGYTF. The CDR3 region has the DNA TGCGCCAGCAGCCGAGATCTGGACCTGGGGTATGGCTACACCTTC.

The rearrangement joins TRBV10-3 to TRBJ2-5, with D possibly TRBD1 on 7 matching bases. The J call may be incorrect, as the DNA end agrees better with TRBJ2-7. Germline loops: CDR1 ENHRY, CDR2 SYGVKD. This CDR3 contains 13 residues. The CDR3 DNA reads TGTGCCATCGGAGGGACAGTTACCTACGAGCAGTACTTC. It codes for CAIGGTVTYEQYF.

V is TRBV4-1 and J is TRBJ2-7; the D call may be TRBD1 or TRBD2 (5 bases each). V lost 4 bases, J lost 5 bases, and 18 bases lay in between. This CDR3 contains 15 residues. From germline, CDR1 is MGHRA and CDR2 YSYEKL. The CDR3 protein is CASSRTAGTSDEQYF. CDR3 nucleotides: TGCGCCAGCAGCCGAACGGCCGGGACCAGCGACGAGCAGTACTTC.

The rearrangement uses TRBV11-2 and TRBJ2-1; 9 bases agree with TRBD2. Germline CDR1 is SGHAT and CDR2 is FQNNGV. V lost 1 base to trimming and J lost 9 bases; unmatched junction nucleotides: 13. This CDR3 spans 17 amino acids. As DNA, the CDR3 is TGTGCCAGCAGCTTAGCCCCCAGGGCGGGAGGGTCCGGTGAGCAGTTCTTC. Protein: CASSLAPRAGGSGEQFF.

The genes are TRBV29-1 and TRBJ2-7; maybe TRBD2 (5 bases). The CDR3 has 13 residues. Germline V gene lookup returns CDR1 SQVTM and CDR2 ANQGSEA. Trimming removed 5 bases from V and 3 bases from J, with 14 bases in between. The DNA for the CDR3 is TGCAGCGTTTCGAGAGGGATCAACTACGAGCAGTACTTC. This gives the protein CSVSRGINYEQYF.

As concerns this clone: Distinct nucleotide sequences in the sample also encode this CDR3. This CDR3 is CASSFSGANVLTF. CDR3 DNA: TGTGCCAGCAGTTTTTCTGGGGCCAACGTCCTGACTTTC. The rearrangement joins TRBV28 to TRBJ2-6; no reliable D call. Deletions cut 3 bases from V and 1 base from J, with 1 base between. CDR1 is MDHEN, CDR2 SYDVKM, per germline. CDR3 size: 13 residues.

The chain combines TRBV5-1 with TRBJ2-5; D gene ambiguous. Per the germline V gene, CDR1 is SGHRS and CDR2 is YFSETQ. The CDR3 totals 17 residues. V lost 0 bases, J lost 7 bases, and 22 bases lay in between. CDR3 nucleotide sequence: TGCGCCAGCAGCTTGGCCAAGGGAACCTCACCAGATGGGACCCAGTACTTC. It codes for CASSLAKGTSPDGTQYF.

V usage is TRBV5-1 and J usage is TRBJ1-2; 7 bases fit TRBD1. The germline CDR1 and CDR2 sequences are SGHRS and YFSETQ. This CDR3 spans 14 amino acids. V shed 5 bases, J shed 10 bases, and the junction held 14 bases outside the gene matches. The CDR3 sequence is CASSPDGGTAFYTF. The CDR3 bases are TGCGCCAGCAGTCCTGATGGGGGGACAGCCTTCTACACCTTC.

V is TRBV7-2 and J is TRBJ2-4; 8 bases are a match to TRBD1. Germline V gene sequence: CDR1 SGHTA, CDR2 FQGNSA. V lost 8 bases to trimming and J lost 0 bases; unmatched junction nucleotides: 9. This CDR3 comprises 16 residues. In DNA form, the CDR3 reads TGTGCCAGCTCCTCCGGGACAGGCCTAGCCAAAAACATTCAGTACTTC. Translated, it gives CASSSGTGLAKNIQYF. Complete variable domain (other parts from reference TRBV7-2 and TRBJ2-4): GAGVSQSPSNKVTEKGKDVELRCDPISGHTALYWYRQSLGQGLEFLIYFQGNSAPDKSGLPSDRFSAERTGGSVSTLTIQRTQQEDSAVYLCASSSGTGLAKNIQYFGAGTRLSVL.

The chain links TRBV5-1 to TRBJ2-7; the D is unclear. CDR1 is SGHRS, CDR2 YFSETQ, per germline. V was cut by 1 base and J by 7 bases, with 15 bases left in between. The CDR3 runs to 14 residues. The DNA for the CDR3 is TGCGCCAGCAGCTTGTCGACGGCGGTAGGGGAGCAGTACTTC. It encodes CASSLSTAVGEQYF. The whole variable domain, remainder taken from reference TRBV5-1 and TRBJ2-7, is KAGVTQTPRYLIKTRGQQVTLSCSPISGHRSVSWYQQTPGQGLQFLFEYFSETQRNKGNFPGRFSGRQFSNSRSEMNVSTLELGDSALYLCASSLSTAVGEQYFGPGTRLTVT.

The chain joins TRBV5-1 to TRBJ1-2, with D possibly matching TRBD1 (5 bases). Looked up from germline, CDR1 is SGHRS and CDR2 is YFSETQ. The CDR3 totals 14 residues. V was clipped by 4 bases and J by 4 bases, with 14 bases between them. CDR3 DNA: TGCGCCAGCAGCCCGCCCGGGGCAGCCTATGGCTACACCTTC. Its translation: CASSPPGAAYGYTF.

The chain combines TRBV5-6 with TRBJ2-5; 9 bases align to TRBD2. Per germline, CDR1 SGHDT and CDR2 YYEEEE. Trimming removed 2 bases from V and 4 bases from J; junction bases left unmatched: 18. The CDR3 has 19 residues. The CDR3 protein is CASSFGGGVAGESRETQYF. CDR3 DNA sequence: TGTGCCAGCAGCTTTGGCGGGGGGGTAGCGGGTGAGTCCCGAGAGACCCAGTACTTC. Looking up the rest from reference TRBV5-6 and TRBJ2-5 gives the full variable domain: DAGVTQSPTHLIKTRGQQVTLRCSPKSGHDTVSWYQQALGQGPQFIFQYYEEEERQRGNFPDRFSGHQFPNYSSELNVNALLLGDSALYLCASSFGGGVAGESRETQYFGPGTRLLVL.

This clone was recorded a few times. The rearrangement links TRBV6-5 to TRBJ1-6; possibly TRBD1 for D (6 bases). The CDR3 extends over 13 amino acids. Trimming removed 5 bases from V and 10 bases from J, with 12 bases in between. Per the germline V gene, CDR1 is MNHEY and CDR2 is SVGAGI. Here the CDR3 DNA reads TGTGCCAGCAGTCCCCAGGGGAGGTCACCCCTCCACTTT. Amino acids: CASSPQGRSPLHF.

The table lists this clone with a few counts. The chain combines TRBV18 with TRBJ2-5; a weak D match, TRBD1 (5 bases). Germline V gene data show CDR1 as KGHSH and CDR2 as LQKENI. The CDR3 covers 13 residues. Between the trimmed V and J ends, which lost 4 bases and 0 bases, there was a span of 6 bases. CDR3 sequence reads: CASSQGYQETQYF. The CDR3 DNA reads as TGTGCCAGCTCACAGGGGTACCAAGAGACCCAGTACTTC.

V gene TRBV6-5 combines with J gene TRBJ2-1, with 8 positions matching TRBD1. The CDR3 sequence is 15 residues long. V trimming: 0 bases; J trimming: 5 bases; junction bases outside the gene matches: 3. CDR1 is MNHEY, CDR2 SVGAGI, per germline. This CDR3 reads CASSYSRQGNNEQFF. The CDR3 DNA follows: TGTGCCAGCAGTTACTCACGACAGGGGAACAATGAGCAGTTCTTC.

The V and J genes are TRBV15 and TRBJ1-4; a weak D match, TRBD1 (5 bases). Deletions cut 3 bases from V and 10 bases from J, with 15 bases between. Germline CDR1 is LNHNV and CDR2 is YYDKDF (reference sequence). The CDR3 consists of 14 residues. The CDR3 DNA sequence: TGTGCCACCAGCAGGGGCAGGGCAGATGGAAAACTGTTTTTT. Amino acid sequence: CATSRGRADGKLFF.

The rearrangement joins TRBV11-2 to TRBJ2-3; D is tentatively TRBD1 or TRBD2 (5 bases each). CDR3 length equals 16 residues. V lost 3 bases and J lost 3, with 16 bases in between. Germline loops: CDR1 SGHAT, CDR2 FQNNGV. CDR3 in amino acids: CASSLQGFRGTDTQYF. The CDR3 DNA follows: TGTGCCAGCAGCTTGCAGGGTTTTCGCGGGACAGATACGCAGTATTTT.

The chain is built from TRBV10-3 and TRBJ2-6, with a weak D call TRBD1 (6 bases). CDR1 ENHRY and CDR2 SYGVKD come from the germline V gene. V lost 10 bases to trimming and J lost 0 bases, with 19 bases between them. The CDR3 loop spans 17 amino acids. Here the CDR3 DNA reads TGTGCCACCCGTGGGGACACGGGCCTCTCTGGGGCCAACGTCCTGACTTTC. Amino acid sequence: CATRGDTGLSGANVLTF.

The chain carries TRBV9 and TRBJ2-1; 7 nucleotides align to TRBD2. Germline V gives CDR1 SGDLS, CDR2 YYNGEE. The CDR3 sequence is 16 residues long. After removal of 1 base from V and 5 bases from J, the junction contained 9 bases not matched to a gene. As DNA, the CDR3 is TGTGCCAGCAGCGTAAGGGCCCTAGCGGTCGACAATGAGCAGTTCTTC. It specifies CASSVRALAVDNEQFF.

The CDR3 DNA is TGTGCCAGCAGCTTGGCCCGACTAGCGGGAGGCCTACAAGAGACCCAGTACTTC. This codes for CASSLARLAGGLQETQYF. This rearrangement joins TRBV5-6 to TRBJ2-5; 13 nucleotides agree with TRBD2. Germline V CDR1 and CDR2: SGHDT, YYEEEE. The CDR3 is made up of 18 amino acids. V dropped 0 bases and J dropped 2; count of bases not matched to a gene: 7.